A single TCR beta chain is shown here with its context. The CDR3 spans 16 residues. CDR1 and CDR2 from the germline V gene are SGHNT and YYREEE (reference sequence). The V end lost 0 bases, the J end lost 0 bases, and 12 bases lay between the germline ends. The entry originates in a study of blood T cell repertoires in COVID-19. Clones were read by immunoSEQ multiplex PCR, and TCRdb kept only the in-frame ones, dropping some. The sample carries tens of thousands of clones, 70% to 90% recorded once. The chain joins TRBV5-4 to TRBJ1-1; D remains unclear. This TCR was recovered from a woman older than 75 with acute or convalescent COVID-19. Input material: peripheral blood. The CDR3 region has the DNA TGTGCCAGCAGCTTGGGAGGCCCCGGGATGAACACTGAAGCTTTCTTT. Amino acid sequence: CASSLGGPGMNTEAFF.